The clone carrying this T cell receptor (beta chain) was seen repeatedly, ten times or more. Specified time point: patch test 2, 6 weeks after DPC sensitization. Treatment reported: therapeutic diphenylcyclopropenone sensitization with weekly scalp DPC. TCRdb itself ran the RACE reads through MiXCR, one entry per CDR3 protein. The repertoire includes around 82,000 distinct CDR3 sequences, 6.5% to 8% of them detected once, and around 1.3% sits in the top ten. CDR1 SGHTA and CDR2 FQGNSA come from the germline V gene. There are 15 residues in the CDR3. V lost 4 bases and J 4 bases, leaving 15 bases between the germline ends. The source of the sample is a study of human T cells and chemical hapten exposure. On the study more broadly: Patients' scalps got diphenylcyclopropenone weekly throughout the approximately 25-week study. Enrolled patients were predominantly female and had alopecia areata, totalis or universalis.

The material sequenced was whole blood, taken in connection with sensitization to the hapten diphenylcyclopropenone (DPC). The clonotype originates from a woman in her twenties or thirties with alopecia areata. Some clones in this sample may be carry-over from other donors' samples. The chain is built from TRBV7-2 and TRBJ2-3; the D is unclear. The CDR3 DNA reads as TGTGCCAGCAGCTCCTCCCTAGGTAGGCCAGATACGCAGTATTTT. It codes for CASSSSLGRPDTQYF.